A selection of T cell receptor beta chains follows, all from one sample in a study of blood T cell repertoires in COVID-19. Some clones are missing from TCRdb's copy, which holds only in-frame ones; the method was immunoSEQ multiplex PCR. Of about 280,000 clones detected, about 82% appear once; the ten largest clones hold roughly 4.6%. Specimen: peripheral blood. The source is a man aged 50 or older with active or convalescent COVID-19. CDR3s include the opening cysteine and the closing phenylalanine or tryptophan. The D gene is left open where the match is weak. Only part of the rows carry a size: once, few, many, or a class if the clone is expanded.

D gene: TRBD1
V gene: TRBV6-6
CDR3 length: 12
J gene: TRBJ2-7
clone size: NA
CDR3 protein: CASSYDRVEQYF
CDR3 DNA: TGTGCCAGCAGTTACGACAGGGTCGAGCAGTACTTC

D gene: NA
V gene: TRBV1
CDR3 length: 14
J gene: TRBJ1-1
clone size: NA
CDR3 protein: CTSSPTGTGWAAFF
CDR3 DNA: TGCACCAGCAGCCCGACCGGGACAGGGTGGGCGGCTTTCTTT

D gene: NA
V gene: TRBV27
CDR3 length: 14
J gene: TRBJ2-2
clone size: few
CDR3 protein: CASATQRGTGELFF
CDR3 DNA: TGTGCCAGCGCGACCCAAAGGGGAACCGGGGAGCTGTTTTTT

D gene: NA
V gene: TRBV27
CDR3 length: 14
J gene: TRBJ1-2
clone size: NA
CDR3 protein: CASSLQGEGYGYTF
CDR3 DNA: TGTGCCAGCAGTTTACAGGGCGAAGGCTATGGCTACACCTTC

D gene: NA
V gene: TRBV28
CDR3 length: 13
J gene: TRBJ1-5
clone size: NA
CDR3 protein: CASRPRVGQPQHF
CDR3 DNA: TGTGCCAGCAGACCCAGGGTCGGTCAGCCCCAGCATTTT

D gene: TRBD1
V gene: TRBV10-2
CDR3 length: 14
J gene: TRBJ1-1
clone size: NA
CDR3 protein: CASSQNRGGTEAFF
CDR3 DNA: TGCGCCAGCAGCCAGAACAGGGGAGGCACTGAAGCTTTCTTT

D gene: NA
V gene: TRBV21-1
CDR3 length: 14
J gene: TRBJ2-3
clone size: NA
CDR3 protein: CAKERESQPDTQYF
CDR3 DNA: TGTGCCAAGGAGCGGGAGTCCCAACCAGATACGCAGTATTTT

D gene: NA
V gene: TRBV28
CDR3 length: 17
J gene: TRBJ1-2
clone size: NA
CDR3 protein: CASRPLGAGPMNYGYTF
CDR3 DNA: TGTGCCAGCAGACCCCTAGGGGCAGGGCCAATGAACTATGGCTACACCTTC

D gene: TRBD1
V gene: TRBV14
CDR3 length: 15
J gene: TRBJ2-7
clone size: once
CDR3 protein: CASSHLRGRRDEQYF
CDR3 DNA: TGTGCCAGCAGCCACCTCAGGGGGCGCCGGGACGAGCAGTACTTC

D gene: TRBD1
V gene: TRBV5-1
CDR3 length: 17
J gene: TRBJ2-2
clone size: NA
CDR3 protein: CASSQPRGQGSGGELFF
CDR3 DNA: TGCGCCAGCAGCCAACCACGGGGACAGGGGAGTGGCGGGGAGCTGTTTTTT

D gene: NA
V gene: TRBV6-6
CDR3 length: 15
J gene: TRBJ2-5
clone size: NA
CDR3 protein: CASSNIGQRQETQYF
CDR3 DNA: TGTGCCAGCAGTAACATAGGACAGCGCCAAGAGACCCAGTACTTC

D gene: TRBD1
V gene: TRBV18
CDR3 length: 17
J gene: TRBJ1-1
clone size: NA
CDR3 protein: CASSETHLDRGRTEAFF
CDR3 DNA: TGTGCCAGCTCTGAGACGCACTTGGACAGGGGGAGGACTGAAGCTTTCTTT

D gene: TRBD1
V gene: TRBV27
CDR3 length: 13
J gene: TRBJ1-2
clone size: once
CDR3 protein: CASSPRGPYGYTF
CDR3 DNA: TGTGCCAGCAGTCCCAGGGGGCCGTATGGCTACACCTTC

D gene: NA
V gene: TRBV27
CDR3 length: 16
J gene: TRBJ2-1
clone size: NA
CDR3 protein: CASSLFSGPKGYEQFF
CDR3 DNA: TGTGCCAGCAGTTTATTTAGCGGCCCAAAGGGGTATGAGCAGTTCTTC

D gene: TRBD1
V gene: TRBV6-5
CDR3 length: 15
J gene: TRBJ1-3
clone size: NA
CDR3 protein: CASRLGQAAGNTIYF
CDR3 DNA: TGTGCCAGCAGGCTCGGACAGGCGGCTGGAAACACCATATATTTT

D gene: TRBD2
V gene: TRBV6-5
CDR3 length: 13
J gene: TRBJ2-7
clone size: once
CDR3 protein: CASRAGGPYEQYF
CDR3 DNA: TGTGCCAGCAGGGCGGGAGGGCCCTACGAGCAGTACTTC

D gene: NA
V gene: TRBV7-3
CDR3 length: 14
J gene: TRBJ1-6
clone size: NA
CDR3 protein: CASSLQGGNSPLHF
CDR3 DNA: TGTGCCAGCAGCTTACAGGGAGGAAATTCACCCCTCCACTTT

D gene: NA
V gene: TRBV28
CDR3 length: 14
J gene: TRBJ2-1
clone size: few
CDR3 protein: CASRGGDSYNEQFF
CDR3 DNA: TGTGCCAGCAGAGGCGGCGACTCCTACAATGAGCAGTTCTTC

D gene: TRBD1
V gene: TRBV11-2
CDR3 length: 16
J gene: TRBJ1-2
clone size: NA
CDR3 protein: CASSLGVIGGLYGYTF
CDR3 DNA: TGTGCCAGCAGCTTGGGGGTTATAGGGGGCTTATACGGCTACACCTTC

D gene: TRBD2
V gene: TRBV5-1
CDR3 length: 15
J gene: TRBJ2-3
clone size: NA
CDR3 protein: CASSRLSGPTDTQYF
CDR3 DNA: TGCGCCAGCAGCAGACTTAGCGGGCCCACAGATACGCAGTATTTT

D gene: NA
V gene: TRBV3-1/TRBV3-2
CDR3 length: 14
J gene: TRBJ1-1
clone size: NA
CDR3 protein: CASSQERGNTEAFF
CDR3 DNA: TGTGCCAGCAGCCAAGAGCGGGGAAACACTGAAGCTTTCTTT

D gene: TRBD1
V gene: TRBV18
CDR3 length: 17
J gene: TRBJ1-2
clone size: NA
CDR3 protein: CASSPVLPGTVNYGYTF
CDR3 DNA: TGTGCCAGCTCACCCGTTCTCCCGGGGACAGTAAACTATGGCTACACCTTC

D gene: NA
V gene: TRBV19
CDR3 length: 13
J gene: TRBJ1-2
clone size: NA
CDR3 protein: CASQGKANYGYTF
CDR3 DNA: TGTGCCAGTCAGGGGAAAGCTAACTATGGCTACACCTTC

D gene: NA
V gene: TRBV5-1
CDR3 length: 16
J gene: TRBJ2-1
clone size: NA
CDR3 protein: CASSFGNPLLGVEQFF
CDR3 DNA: TGCGCCAGCAGCTTTGGGAACCCCCTTTTGGGAGTCGAGCAGTTCTTC

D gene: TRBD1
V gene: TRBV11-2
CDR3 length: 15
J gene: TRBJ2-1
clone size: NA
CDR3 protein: CASSLSSGGPDEQFF
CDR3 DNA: TGTGCCAGCAGCTTATCGTCAGGGGGCCCCGATGAGCAGTTCTTC

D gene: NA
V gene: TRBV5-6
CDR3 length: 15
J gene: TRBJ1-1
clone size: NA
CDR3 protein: CASSLRRVGPREAFF
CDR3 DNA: TGTGCCAGCAGCTTGAGGCGTGTAGGCCCTAGAGAAGCTTTCTTT

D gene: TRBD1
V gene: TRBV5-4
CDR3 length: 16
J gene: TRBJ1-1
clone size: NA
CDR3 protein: CASSLGDSSMNTEAFF
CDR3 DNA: TGTGCCAGCAGCTTGGGGGACAGCTCCATGAACACTGAAGCTTTCTTT

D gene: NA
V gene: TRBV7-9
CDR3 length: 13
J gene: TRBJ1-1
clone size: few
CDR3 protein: CASSLVQGTEAFF
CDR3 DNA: TGTGCCAGCAGCTTAGTGCAGGGGACTGAAGCTTTCTTT

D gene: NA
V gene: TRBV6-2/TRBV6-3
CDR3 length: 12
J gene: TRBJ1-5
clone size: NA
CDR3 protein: CASSENSQPQHF
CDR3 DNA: TGTGCCAGCAGCGAGAATAGTCAGCCCCAGCATTTT

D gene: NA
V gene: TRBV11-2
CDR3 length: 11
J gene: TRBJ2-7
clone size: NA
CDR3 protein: CASSLLYEQYF
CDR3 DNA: TGTGCCAGCAGCTTACTCTACGAGCAGTACTTC

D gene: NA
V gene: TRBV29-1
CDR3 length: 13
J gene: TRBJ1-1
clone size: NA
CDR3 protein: CSTRTDMNTEAFF
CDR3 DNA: TGCAGCACCAGGACGGACATGAACACTGAAGCTTTCTTT

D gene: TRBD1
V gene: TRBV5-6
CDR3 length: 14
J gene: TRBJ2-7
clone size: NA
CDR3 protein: CASRPGQGAYEQYF
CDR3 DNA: TGTGCCAGCAGGCCGGGACAGGGGGCCTACGAGCAGTACTTC

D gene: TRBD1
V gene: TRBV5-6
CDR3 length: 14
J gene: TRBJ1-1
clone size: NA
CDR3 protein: CASSERTGGTEAFF
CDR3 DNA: TGTGCCAGCAGCGAACGGACAGGGGGCACTGAAGCTTTCTTT

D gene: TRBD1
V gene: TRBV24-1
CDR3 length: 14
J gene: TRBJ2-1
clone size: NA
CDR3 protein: CATSGVQGANEQFF
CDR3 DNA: TGTGCCACCAGTGGAGTACAGGGGGCCAATGAGCAGTTCTTC

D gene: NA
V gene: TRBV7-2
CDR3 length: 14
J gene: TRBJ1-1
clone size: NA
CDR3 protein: CASSSQGVVGEAFF
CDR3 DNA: TGTGCCAGCAGCTCACAGGGAGTGGTGGGGGAAGCTTTCTTT

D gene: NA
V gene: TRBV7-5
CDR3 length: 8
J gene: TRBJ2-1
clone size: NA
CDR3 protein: CVSLREFF
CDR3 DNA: TGTGTCAGCCTTCGGGAGTTCTTC

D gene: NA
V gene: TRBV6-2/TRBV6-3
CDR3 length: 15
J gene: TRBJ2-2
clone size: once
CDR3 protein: CASSYRGADTGELFF
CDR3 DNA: TGTGCCAGCAGTTACCGGGGGGCTGACACCGGGGAGCTGTTTTTT

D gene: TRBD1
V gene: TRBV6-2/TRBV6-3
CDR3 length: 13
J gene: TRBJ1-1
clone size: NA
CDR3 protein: CASSRQGNTEAFF
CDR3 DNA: TGTGCCAGCAGTCGACAGGGGAACACTGAAGCTTTCTTT

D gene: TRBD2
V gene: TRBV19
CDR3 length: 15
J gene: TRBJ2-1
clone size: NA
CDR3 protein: CASLTSGRGGNEQFF
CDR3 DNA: TGTGCCAGCCTAACTAGCGGGAGGGGTGGGAATGAGCAGTTCTTC

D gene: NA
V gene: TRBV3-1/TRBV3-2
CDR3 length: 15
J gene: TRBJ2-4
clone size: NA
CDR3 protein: CASSRGHPAKNIQYF
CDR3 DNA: TGTGCCAGCAGCCGCGGACACCCCGCCAAAAACATTCAGTACTTC

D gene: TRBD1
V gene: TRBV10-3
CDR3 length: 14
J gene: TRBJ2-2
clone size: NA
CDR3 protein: CAAQTGVSTGELFF
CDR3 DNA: TGTGCCGCCCAGACAGGGGTCAGCACCGGGGAGCTGTTTTTT

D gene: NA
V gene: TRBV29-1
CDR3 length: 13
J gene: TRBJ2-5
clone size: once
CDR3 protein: CSVGGDFGETQYF
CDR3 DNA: TGCAGCGTTGGGGGGGACTTTGGTGAGACCCAGTACTTC

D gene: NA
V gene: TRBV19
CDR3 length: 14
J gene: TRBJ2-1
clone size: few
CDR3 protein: CASSIAWGDYEQFF
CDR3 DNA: TGTGCCAGTAGTATAGCCTGGGGGGACTATGAGCAGTTCTTC

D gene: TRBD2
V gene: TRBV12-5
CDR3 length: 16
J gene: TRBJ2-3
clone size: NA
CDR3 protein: CASGLGLAGAADTQYF
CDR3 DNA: TGTGCTAGTGGTTTGGGACTAGCGGGAGCGGCAGATACGCAGTATTTT

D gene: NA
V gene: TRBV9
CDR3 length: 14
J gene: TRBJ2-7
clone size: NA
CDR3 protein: CASSPGLPGREQYF
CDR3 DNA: TGTGCCAGCAGCCCGGGACTGCCTGGACGCGAGCAGTACTTC

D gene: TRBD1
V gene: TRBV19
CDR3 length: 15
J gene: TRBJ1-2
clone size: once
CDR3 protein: CASSIGQGANYGYTF
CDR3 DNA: TGTGCCAGTAGTATCGGGCAGGGGGCTAACTATGGCTACACCTTC

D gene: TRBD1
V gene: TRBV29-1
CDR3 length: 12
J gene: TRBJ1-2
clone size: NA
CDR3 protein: CSVPRQGNGYTF
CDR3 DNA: TGCAGCGTTCCGAGACAGGGGAATGGCTACACCTTC

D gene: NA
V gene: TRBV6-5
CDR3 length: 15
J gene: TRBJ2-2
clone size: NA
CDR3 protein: CASSYPSRGPGELFF
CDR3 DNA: TGTGCCAGCAGTTACCCGTCGCGGGGTCCTGGGGAGCTGTTTTTT

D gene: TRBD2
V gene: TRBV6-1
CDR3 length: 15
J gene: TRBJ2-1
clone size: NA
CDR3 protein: CASSPGLAAYNEQFF
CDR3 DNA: TGTGCCAGCAGTCCCGGACTAGCGGCCTACAATGAGCAGTTCTTC